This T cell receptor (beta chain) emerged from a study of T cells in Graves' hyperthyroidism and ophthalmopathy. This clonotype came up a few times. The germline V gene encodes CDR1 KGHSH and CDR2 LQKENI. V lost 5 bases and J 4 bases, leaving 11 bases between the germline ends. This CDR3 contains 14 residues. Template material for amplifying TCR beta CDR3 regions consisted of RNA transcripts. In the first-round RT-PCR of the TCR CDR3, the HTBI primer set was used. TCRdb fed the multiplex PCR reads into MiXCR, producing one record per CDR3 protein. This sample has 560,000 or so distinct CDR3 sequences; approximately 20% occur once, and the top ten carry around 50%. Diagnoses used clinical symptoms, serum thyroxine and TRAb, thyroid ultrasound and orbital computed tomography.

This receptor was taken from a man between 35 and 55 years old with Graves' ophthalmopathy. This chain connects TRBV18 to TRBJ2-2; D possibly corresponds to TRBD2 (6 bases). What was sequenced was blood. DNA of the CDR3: TGTGCCAGCTCAAGTCGGGAGTCCACCGGGGAGCTGTTTTTT. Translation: CASSSRESTGELFF. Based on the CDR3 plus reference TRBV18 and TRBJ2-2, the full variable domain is NAGVMQNPRHLVRRRGQEARLRCSPMKGHSHVYWYRQLPEEGLKFMVYLQKENIIDESGMPKERFSAEFPKEGPSILRIQQVVRGDSAAYFCASSSRESTGELFFGEGSRLTVL.